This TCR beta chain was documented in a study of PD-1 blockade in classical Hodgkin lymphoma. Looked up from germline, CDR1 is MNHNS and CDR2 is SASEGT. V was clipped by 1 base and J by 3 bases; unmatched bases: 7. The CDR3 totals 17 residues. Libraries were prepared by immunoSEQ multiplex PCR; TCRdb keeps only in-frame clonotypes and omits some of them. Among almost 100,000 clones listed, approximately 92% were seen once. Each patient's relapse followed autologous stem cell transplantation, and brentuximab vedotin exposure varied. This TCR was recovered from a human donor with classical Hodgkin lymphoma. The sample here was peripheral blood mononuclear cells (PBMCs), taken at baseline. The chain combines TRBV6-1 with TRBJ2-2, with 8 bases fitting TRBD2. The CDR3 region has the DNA TGTGCCAGCAGTGAAGGAGGGCTAGCGGGCTACACCGGGGAGCTGTTTTTT. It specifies CASSEGGLAGYTGELFF.